This paragraph reports one T cell receptor (beta chain). This CDR3 is 17 amino acids long. The germline V gene encodes CDR1 LGHNA and CDR2 YSLEER. Trimming removed 0 bases at V and 3 bases at J, with 14 bases between. Patients with a history of autoimmune disease or on systemic immunosuppression were excluded. This sample stems from a study of OX40 agonist ivuxolimab in advanced cancers. Overall study context: Patients were treated with intravenous ivuxolimab, dosed at 0.01 to 10 mg/kg and infused every 2 weeks. At about 81% male, the cohort had a mean age of around 56 years, ranging from about 20 to 80.

Profiled with immunoSEQ multiplex PCR; TCRdb holds only in-frame clones, not every one. The data hold approximately 50,000 clones, with just under 85% observed a single time. Source: CD4+ or CD8+ T cells sorted from blood, taken in a trial of the OX40 agonist ivuxolimab. The origin of this receptor is an adult with an advanced solid tumor such as melanoma, head and neck, liver or kidney cancer. This rearrangement joins TRBV4-3 to TRBJ1-4; a weak D match, TRBD1 (6 bases). In DNA form, the CDR3 reads TGCGCCAGCAGCCAAGAAACAGGGTCATTCTCTAATGAAAAACTGTTTTTT. This translates into CASSQETGSFSNEKLFF.